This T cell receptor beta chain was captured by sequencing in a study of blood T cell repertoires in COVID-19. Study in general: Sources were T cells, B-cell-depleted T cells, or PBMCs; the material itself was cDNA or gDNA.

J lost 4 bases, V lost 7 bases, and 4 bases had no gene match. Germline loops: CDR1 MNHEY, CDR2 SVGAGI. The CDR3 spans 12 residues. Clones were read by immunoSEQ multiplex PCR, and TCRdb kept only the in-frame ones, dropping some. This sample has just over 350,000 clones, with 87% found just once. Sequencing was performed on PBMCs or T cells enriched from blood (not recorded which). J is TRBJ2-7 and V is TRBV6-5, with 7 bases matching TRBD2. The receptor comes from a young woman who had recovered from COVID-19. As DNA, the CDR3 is TGTGCCAGCAAGGCGGGAGAGTACGAGCAGTACTTC. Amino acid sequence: CASKAGEYEQYF.